The clone carrying this T cell receptor (beta chain) was counted a few times. Its antigen is undetermined. The data stem from a study of blood T cells in healthy people across ages. Turning to the study itself: Template switching picked up about one barcoded beta molecule for each two T cells. General observations from the study: Underestimates were what the diversity estimates from one million T cells were considered to be. Comparison with aged donors showed that long-lived donors had more naive CD4+ cells and higher diversity.

In terms of origin and age, donors were healthy Caucasian individuals from Russia aged roughly 6 to 95. A second 7 to 11 cycle PCR used barcoded and J-beta primers. MiXCR, applied by TCRdb to the 5' RACE reads, yields one record per CDR3 protein. Altogether around 800,000 distinct CDR3 sequences are present, around two thirds being singletons, with the ten largest covering roughly 25%. This receptor was identified in a man aged 30 to 39 in good health. The sequencing input was blood.

CDR3 loop: CSARDGQGSNEQFF. CDR3 DNA: TGCAGTGCTAGAGACGGACAGGGATCCAATGAGCAGTTCTTC. The genes are TRBV20-1 and TRBJ2-1, with 8 bases aligning to TRBD1. The germline V gene has CDR1 DFQATT and CDR2 SNEGSKA (reference sequence). V trimming: 0 bases; J trimming: 6 bases; junction bases outside the gene matches: 4. The CDR3 has 14 residues.